Presented here are 32 T cell receptor beta chains from one specimen sequenced in a study of human T cells and chemical hapten exposure. A single record per CDR3 protein comes from TCRdb applying MiXCR to the 5' RACE reads. The repertoire holds under 150,000 distinct CDR3 sequences, with approximately 20% as singletons. It was from unfractionated whole blood that total RNA was extracted. These receptor sequences come from a human donor in good health.

The gene calls are TRBV4-1 and TRBJ2-3; D is possibly TRBD2 (6 bases). CDR1 and CDR2 from the germline V gene are MGHRA and YSYEKL. The V gene lost 1 base and the J gene lost 2 bases, with 10 bases spanning the gap. The length of the CDR3 is 15 residues. The DNA of the CDR3 is TGCGCCAGCAGCCAAGTAGGGACTTCCACAGATACGCAGTATTTT. As protein: CASSQVGTSTDTQYF.

This clonotype was counted between two and nine times. This rearrangement joins TRBV6-5 to TRBJ2-7; 8 positions agree with TRBD2. Per germline, CDR1 MNHEY and CDR2 SVGAGI. V was clipped by 8 bases and J by 3 bases; unmatched bases: 9. The length of the CDR3 is 14 residues. CDR3 protein: CASRRSAGDYEQYF. CDR3 nucleotides: TGTGCCAGCCGACGGTCAGCGGGAGACTACGAGCAGTACTTC.

J is TRBJ2-3 and V is TRBV2; TRBD2 matches 8 bases. The CDR3 loop spans 16 amino acids. Germline loops: CDR1 SNHLY, CDR2 FYNNEI. V was clipped by 10 bases and J by 3 bases; unmatched bases: 15. CDR3 in amino acids: CAIPLTSGSVTDTQYF. As DNA, the CDR3 is TGTGCCATCCCTCTTACCAGCGGGAGTGTTACAGATACGCAGTATTTT.

This clonotype was observed at least ten times. The gene calls are TRBV6-5 and TRBJ1-6, with D possibly being TRBD1 (6 bases). Germline V gene data show CDR1 as MNHEY and CDR2 as SVGAGI. V lost 6 bases and J lost 0, with 15 bases in between. The CDR3 is 17 residues long. In nucleotides, the CDR3 is TGTGCCAGCAGCCAGGGGACCGAGAGCTCCTATAATTCACCCCTCCACTTT. Its protein product is CASSQGTESSYNSPLHF.

Only a few counts were recorded for this clonotype. The chain couples TRBV5-5 to TRBJ2-7; D remains unclear. Trimming left V 0 bases short and J 2 bases short, with 3 bases between. The CDR3 has 12 amino acids. Germline V gene data show CDR1 as SGHKS and CDR2 as YYEKEE (reference sequence). The CDR3, as DNA: TGTGCCAGCAGCTTGGCCCCCTACGAGCAGTACTTC. It is translated as CASSLAPYEQYF.

This chain joins TRBV28 and TRBJ2-1; a possible D gene is TRBD1 (5 bases). Per the germline V gene, CDR1 is MDHEN and CDR2 is SYDVKM. The CDR3 is 18 amino acids. V shed 8 bases and J shed 4 bases, with 27 bases lying between them. CDR3 sequence reads: CASGLRSGSQGFYNEQFF. CDR3 sequence (DNA): TGTGCCAGCGGGTTAAGATCCGGGTCCCAGGGCTTTTACAATGAGCAGTTCTTC. The whole variable domain, filled in from reference TRBV28 and TRBJ2-1, reads DVKVTQSSRYLVKRTGEKVFLECVQDMDHENMFWYRQDPGLGLRLIYFSYDVKMKEKGDIPEGYSVSREKKERFSLILESASTNQTSMYLCASGLRSGSQGFYNEQFFGPGTRLTVL.

This clonotype has just a few counts. V gene TRBV28 combines with J gene TRBJ1-1; D uncertain. V was clipped by 5 bases and J by 0 bases, with 7 bases between them. The CDR3 is 13 amino acids. Germline V gene data show CDR1 as MDHEN and CDR2 as SYDVKM. Written as DNA, the CDR3 is TGTGCCAGCAGTGGACCGTTGAACACTGAAGCTTTCTTT. This encodes CASSGPLNTEAFF.

The chain has TRBV6-2 or TRBV6-3 and TRBJ1-5; D is unresolved. Germline lookup yields CDR1 MNHEY and CDR2 SVGEGT. Deletions cut 6 bases from V and 6 bases from J, with 9 bases between. The CDR3 runs to 12 residues. CDR3 sequence reads: CASSPSGQPQHF. The CDR3 bases are TGTGCCAGCAGCCCAAGCGGTCAGCCCCAGCATTTT.

The rearrangement uses TRBV24-1 and TRBJ2-1, with 9 bases that match TRBD1. This CDR3 spans 16 amino acids. V trimming: 6 bases; J trimming: 4 bases; junction bases outside the gene matches: 9. The germline V gene encodes CDR1 KGHDR and CDR2 SFDVKD. The CDR3 here is CATSYGETGGYNEQFF. The DNA of the CDR3 is TGTGCCACCAGTTATGGCGAGACAGGGGGATACAATGAGCAGTTCTTC.

V usage is TRBV29-1 and J usage is TRBJ2-5; D possibly corresponds to TRBD1 (5 bases). The germline gives CDR1 SQVTM, CDR2 ANQGSEA. Trimming stripped 4 bases from V and 4 bases from J, with 7 bases between. The CDR3 runs to 11 residues. CDR3 amino acids: CSVGRGETQYF. In DNA form, the CDR3 reads TGCAGCGTTGGAAGGGGAGAGACCCAGTACTTC.

The genes are TRBV5-1 and TRBJ2-2; D could derive from TRBD1 or TRBD2 (5 bases each). Germline V gives CDR1 SGHRS, CDR2 YFSETQ. The CDR3 runs to 14 residues. Trimming pared 4 bases from V and 5 bases from J, leaving 12 bases between. CDR3 loop: CASSLIWGTGELFF. The CDR3 DNA reads as TGCGCCAGCAGCCTAATTTGGGGGACCGGGGAGCTGTTTTTT.

The chain's CDR3 is CAGRTDRGTGELFF. The CDR3 nucleotides are TGTGCCGGTCGCACAGACAGGGGCACCGGGGAGCTGTTTTTT. The chain combines TRBV6-5 with TRBJ2-2, with 8 nucleotides matching TRBD1. Germline CDR1 and CDR2: MNHEY and SVGAGI. Germline trimming cut 11 bases from V and 4 bases from J; bases unmatched to any gene: 9. CDR3 length: 14 residues.

This clonotype was recorded a few times. The chain is built from TRBV28 and TRBJ2-6; 7 nucleotides match TRBD1. The V segment lost 5 bases and the J segment 4 bases; nucleotides outside the gene matches: 2. The germline V gene encodes CDR1 MDHEN and CDR2 SYDVKM. The CDR3 has 14 residues. The CDR3 sequence is CASSDRVGANVLTF. In nucleotides, the CDR3 is TGTGCCAGCAGTGACAGGGTCGGGGCCAACGTCCTGACTTTC.

In its sample, this clonotype was seen a few times. This chain uses TRBV28 with TRBJ2-7, with TRBD1 identical over 7 bases. J gave up 2 bases and V 3 bases, and 10 bases lay outside the gene matches. CDR1 and CDR2 (germline): MDHEN, SYDVKM. The CDR3 contains 16 residues. CDR3 sequence: CASSFLGGAKPYEQYF. Written as DNA, the CDR3 is TGTGCCAGCAGTTTTCTAGGGGGCGCAAAACCCTACGAGCAGTACTTC.

This chain connects TRBV5-1 to TRBJ2-1; a weak D match, TRBD1 (5 bases). This CDR3 region has 12 residues. Germline CDR1 SGHRS, CDR2 YFSETQ. Trimming cost V 0 bases and J 12 bases, with 10 bases left between them. The CDR3: CASSLATDRQFF. In DNA form, the CDR3 reads TGCGCCAGCAGCTTGGCGACAGATCGGCAGTTCTTC.

The rearrangement links TRBV6-5 to TRBJ2-2; unclear D gene. V was pared by 5 bases and J by 4 bases, with 17 bases between. The CDR3 is 16 amino acids. Germline V gene data show CDR1 as MNHEY and CDR2 as SVGAGI. The CDR3 DNA reads TGTGCCAGCAGTCCCCGGCGAGTATTCAGCACCGGGGAGCTGTTTTTT. Residues: CASSPRRVFSTGELFF.

As DNA, the CDR3 is TGTGCCAGCAGTTTTTCCGGGTCGTCGCAGCCCCAGCATTTT. Protein: CASSFSGSSQPQHF. The chain uses TRBV27 and TRBJ1-5, with D uncertain. The V and J ends lost 3 bases and 7 bases respectively, with 13 bases between them. This CDR3 spans 14 amino acids. The germline CDR1 and CDR2 sequences are MNHEY and SMNVEV (reference sequence).

The J gene is TRBJ1-5, the V gene TRBV3-1; D remains ambiguous. Germline-derived CDR1 and CDR2 are LGHDT and YNNKEL (reference sequence). CDR3 length: 14 residues. Trimming cost V 5 bases and J 6 bases, with 14 bases left between them. CDR3 sequence: CASSALPGGQPQHF. CDR3 bases: TGTGCCAGCAGCGCCCTCCCGGGCGGTCAGCCCCAGCATTTT.

This clonotype was recorded a few times. J is TRBJ2-3 and V is TRBV28, with D maybe TRBD2 (6 bases). V was trimmed by 1 base and J by 3 bases, leaving 8 bases between them. The CDR3 is made up of 14 amino acids. The germline V gene has CDR1 MDHEN and CDR2 SYDVKM. CDR3 amino acids: CASSLSRGTDTQYF. The CDR3 bases are TGTGCCAGCAGTTTATCACGGGGGACAGATACGCAGTATTTT.

This chain uses TRBV7-9 with TRBJ2-1; D perhaps matches TRBD1 (6 bases). Deletions cut 1 base from V and 8 bases from J, with 15 bases between. Germline-derived CDR1 and CDR2 are SEHNR and FQNEAQ (reference sequence). The CDR3 totals 15 residues. The CDR3 bases are TGTGCCAGCAGCTTAGTAGGGGGAAGGCAGGATGAGCAGTTCTTC. Residues: CASSLVGGRQDEQFF.

The gene calls are TRBV28 and TRBJ2-7; 13 positions match TRBD2. Unmatched junction bases numbered 4, after V lost 5 bases and J lost 3 bases. The CDR3 covers 15 residues. CDR1 MDHEN and CDR2 SYDVKM come from the germline V gene. The CDR3 DNA follows: TGTGCCAGCAGTACCAGACTAGCGGGGGGCTACGAGCAGTACTTC. As protein: CASSTRLAGGYEQYF.

In its sample, this clonotype was seen a few times. CDR3 loop: CASSLSPGYQYF. The CDR3 coding sequence is TGTGCCAGCAGTCTCAGCCCGGGGTATCAGTACTTC. The genes are TRBV28 and TRBJ2-7; perhaps TRBD2 as D (5 bases). The V gene's germline CDR1 is MDHEN and CDR2 SYDVKM. This CDR3 has 12 residues. The V end lost 5 bases, the J end lost 10 bases, and 15 bases lay between the germline ends.

J is TRBJ1-3 and V is TRBV6-2 or TRBV6-3; D is unresolved. Trimming cost V 5 bases and J 2 bases, with 22 bases left between them. The CDR3 covers 18 residues. The germline gives CDR1 MNHEY, CDR2 SVGEGT. The DNA of the CDR3 is TGTGCCAGCAGTACCGGGTCTATCAATCAATTTACTGGAAACACCATATATTTT. It codes for CASSTGSINQFTGNTIYF.

The J gene is TRBJ2-1, the V gene TRBV7-9; 8 nucleotides agree with TRBD1. This CDR3 region has 14 residues. Germline V gene lookup returns CDR1 SEHNR and CDR2 FQNEAQ (reference sequence). With V trimmed by 5 bases and J by 4 bases, 4 bases remained unmatched. The CDR3 spells CASSRRTGYNEQFF. In DNA, the CDR3 is TGTGCCAGCAGCCGCCGGACAGGGTACAATGAGCAGTTCTTC.

In nucleotides, the CDR3 is TGCGCCAGCAGTGGGGGGGTCCTGCCTGAAGCTTTCTTT. Translation gives CASSGGVLPEAFF. This sequence joins TRBV10-2 and TRBJ1-1; maybe TRBD1 (5 bases). CDR3 length: 13 residues. Germline lookup yields CDR1 WSHSY and CDR2 SAAADI. V was pared by 4 bases and J by 6 bases, with 12 bases between.

The V gene is TRBV4-1, the J gene TRBJ2-7; maybe TRBD2 (6 bases). Per the germline V gene, CDR1 is MGHRA and CDR2 is YSYEKL. The CDR3 loop spans 16 amino acids. The V gene lost 5 bases and the J gene lost 2 bases, with 19 bases spanning the gap. The CDR3 region has the DNA TGCGCCAGCAGCGAGAGGGGTACGGGAGTAACCTACGAGCAGTACTTC. Translated, it gives CASSERGTGVTYEQYF.

This clonotype was detected only a few times. This chain joins TRBV7-2 and TRBJ2-3, with 11 bases lining up with TRBD1. The length of the CDR3 is 14 residues. The germline V gene has CDR1 SGHTA and CDR2 FQGNSA. The V segment lost 5 bases and the J segment 5 bases; nucleotides outside the gene matches: 3. CDR3 in amino acids: CASSRGTGGDTQYF. CDR3 in DNA: TGTGCCAGCAGCCGTGGGACAGGGGGAGATACGCAGTATTTT.

In its sample, this clonotype was seen a few times. V and J are TRBV7-9 and TRBJ1-6; the D is unclear. The germline V gene has CDR1 SEHNR and CDR2 FQNEAQ (reference sequence). CDR3 length: 14 amino acids. V was trimmed by 5 bases and J by 9 bases, leaving 14 bases between them. The CDR3 DNA reads TGTGCCAGCAGCCTTCGAGAGCTCTTTTCACCCCTCCACTTT. Translated: CASSLRELFSPLHF.

This clonotype showed up just a few times. V and J are TRBV14 and TRBJ2-3, with D perhaps matching TRBD1 or TRBD2 (5 bases each). V lost 7 bases and J lost 3, with 17 bases in between. The CDR3 totals 15 residues. Per the germline V gene, CDR1 is SGHDN and CDR2 is FVKESK. CDR3 region: CASTLGGVGTDTQYF. In nucleotides, the CDR3 is TGTGCCAGCACCCTTGGGGGAGTCGGAACAGATACGCAGTATTTT.

The genes are TRBV7-9 and TRBJ2-1; the D is unclear. The CDR3 consists of 13 residues. V lost 3 bases to trimming and J lost 6 bases, with 9 bases between them. Germline-derived CDR1 and CDR2 are SEHNR and FQNEAQ (reference sequence). The chain's CDR3 is CASSFSTINEQFF. CDR3 in DNA: TGTGCCAGCAGCTTCAGCACAATCAATGAGCAGTTCTTC.

This clonotype was found once. The J gene is TRBJ1-4, the V gene TRBV4-1; tentatively, D is TRBD1 (5 bases). This CDR3 has 12 amino acids. Germline-derived CDR1 and CDR2 are MGHRA and YSYEKL. The germline V and J ends were trimmed by 3 bases and 10 bases, with 9 bases remaining between them. The CDR3 loop reads CASSQGGVKLFF. The CDR3 nucleotides read TGCGCCAGCAGCCAGGGAGGGGTAAAACTGTTTTTT.

This clonotype was detected only a few times. This chain links TRBV30 with TRBJ1-5, with 12 bases identical to TRBD1. The trim removed 1 base at V and 9 bases at J, leaving 7 bases unmatched. CDR1 GTSNPN and CDR2 SVGIG come from the germline V gene (reference sequence). The CDR3 spans 15 residues. CDR3 DNA sequence: TGTGCCTGGAGTGCCGACCGGGACAGGGGGCTGCCCCAGCATTTT. This codes for CAWSADRDRGLPQHF.